A single sample gave rise to the 16 T cell receptor beta chains below, sequenced in a study of shared clonotypes between healthy human individuals. Repertoires were generated with immunoSEQ multiplex PCR, while TCRdb's copy carries only in-frame clones and drops some. Altogether about 2.4 million clones are present, roughly nine tenths being singletons, with the ten largest covering 0.14%. Sample: naive CD4+ T cells sorted from blood. Subset noted: CD45RA+ positively selected. The origin of the receptors is a man aged 18-30 years in good health.

A single count supports this clone. This chain links TRBV10-3 with TRBJ2-1; tentatively, D is TRBD1 (6 bases). This CDR3 is built from 16 residues. The germline gives CDR1 ENHRY, CDR2 SYGVKD. V lost 4 bases and J lost 7, with 20 bases in between. The CDR3 DNA follows: TGTGCCATCAGTGGGCCGGGACACCAAGGAGGTAATGAGCAGTTCTTC. This sequence encodes CAISGPGHQGGNEQFF.

The CDR3 bases are TGTGCCAGCTCACCACCAGGACACCCGGGAAACACCATATATTTT. This translates into CASSPPGHPGNTIYF. The chain is built from TRBV18 and TRBJ1-3; perhaps TRBD1 as D (5 bases). The CDR3 spans 15 residues. V lost 0 bases and J 4 bases, leaving 10 bases between the germline ends. The V gene's germline CDR1 is KGHSH and CDR2 LQKENI. The variable domain in full, with the rest retrieved from reference TRBV18 and TRBJ1-3, is NAGVMQNPRHLVRRRGQEARLRCSPMKGHSHVYWYRQLPEEGLKFMVYLQKENIIDESGMPKERFSAEFPKEGPSILRIQQVVRGDSAAYFCASSPPGHPGNTIYFGEGSWLTVV.

The rearrangement links TRBV11-2 to TRBJ1-6, with TRBD1 matching 9 bases. Trimming cost V 4 bases and J 6 bases; bases outside gene matches: 4. Germline loops: CDR1 SGHAT, CDR2 FQNNGV. This CDR3 is built from 15 residues. The CDR3 region has the DNA TGTGCCAGCAGCTCCAGGGACAGGGCTAATTCACCCCTCCACTTT. Protein sequence: CASSSRDRANSPLHF.

This clone was observed once. V is TRBV6-5 and J is TRBJ1-1; D is undetermined. The germline V gene has CDR1 MNHEY and CDR2 SVGAGI. This CDR3 contains 14 residues. V lost 8 bases and J lost 0, with 13 bases in between. In nucleotides, the CDR3 is TGTGCCAGCTACCTAGGCCCCATGAACACTGAAGCTTTCTTT. It specifies CASYLGPMNTEAFF.

The rearrangement joins TRBV9 to TRBJ2-1; D call uncertain. This CDR3 has 11 amino acids. Germline V CDR1 and CDR2: SGDLS, YYNGEE. The germline V and J ends were trimmed by 4 bases and 10 bases, with 9 bases remaining between them. The CDR3: CASSLKNEQFF. As DNA, the CDR3 is TGTGCCAGCAGCTTAAAGAACGAGCAGTTCTTC.

The chain is built from TRBV25-1 and TRBJ2-5, with D possibly being TRBD2 (6 bases). Gene TRBJ2-7 matches the end of the DNA better, so the J call may be wrong. This CDR3 region has 15 residues. CDR1 is MGHDK and CDR2 is SYGVNS in the germline V gene. The CDR3 sequence: CASSEFYYGGYEQYF. In DNA, the CDR3 is TGTGCCAGCAGTGAATTCTACTACGGAGGGTACGAGCAGTACTTC.

This sequence joins TRBV5-4 and TRBJ2-3; TRBD2 matches at 14 bases. Germline loops: CDR1 SGHNT, CDR2 YYREEE (reference sequence). The CDR3 length is 16 residues. Trimming at V came to 4 bases and at J to 2 bases, leaving 3 bases not matched to a gene. The CDR3 nucleotides are TGTGCCAGCAGCCGGGGACTAGCGGGAGTCACAGATACGCAGTATTTT. Translation gives CASSRGLAGVTDTQYF.

CDR3 DNA: TGTGCCAGTAGAAGGCGGGTGATAGACTTAGGTGCGAACACTGAAGCTTTCTTT. Protein product: CASRRRVIDLGANTEAFF. The chain recombines TRBV19 with TRBJ1-1; unclear D gene. Germline values: CDR1 LNHDA, CDR2 SQIVND (reference sequence). V was clipped by 6 bases and J by 1 base, with 24 bases between them. CDR3 length: 18 amino acids.

The V and J genes are TRBV21-1 and TRBJ2-7; the table assigns TRBD2, which was not confirmed against the DNA. TRBV21-1 is deemed a pseudogene. This CDR3 contains 15 residues. CDR3 coding DNA: TGTGCCAGCAGCAAAGTGGGGGGACGGGCACACGAGCAGTACTTC. It encodes CASSKVGGRAHEQYF.

The chain combines TRBV6-5 with TRBJ2-7; 10 bases are a match to TRBD2. V shed 7 bases and J 3 bases; nucleotides not matched to a gene: 6. CDR1 MNHEY and CDR2 SVGAGI come from the germline V gene. This CDR3 spans 14 amino acids. CDR3 coding DNA: TGTGCCAGCAAAGAGCGGGAGGGAAACTACGAGCAGTACTTC. Encoded protein: CASKEREGNYEQYF.

V is TRBV20-1 and J is TRBJ2-5, with D possibly being TRBD2 (5 bases). V shed 6 bases and J shed 7 bases, with 9 bases lying between them. The CDR3 covers 10 residues. Germline-derived CDR1 and CDR2 are DFQATT and SNEGSKA (reference sequence). The CDR3 spells CSALSGTQYF. The CDR3 nucleotides read TGCAGTGCCCTCAGCGGGACCCAGTACTTC.

The sample holds a few counts of this clone. The CDR3 loop reads CASSQIGEAFF. The CDR3, as DNA: TGTGCCAGCAGCCAAATCGGTGAAGCTTTCTTT. The chain couples TRBV14 to TRBJ1-1; D is unclear. Germline CDR1 and CDR2: SGHDN and FVKESK. Trimming removed 2 bases from V and 7 bases from J, with 5 bases in between. The CDR3 contains 11 residues.

V gene TRBV7-9 combines with J gene TRBJ1-4, with 9 bases fitting TRBD1. Per germline, CDR1 SEHNR and CDR2 FQNEAQ (reference sequence). V lost 4 bases and J lost 8; bases outside the gene matches: 8. This CDR3 has 15 residues. The CDR3 loop reads CASSSQQGAGEKLFF. The CDR3 nucleotides are TGTGCCAGCAGCTCCCAACAGGGGGCAGGGGAAAAACTGTTTTTT.

Notes on this clone: The sample carries other DNA sequences with the same CDR3. The rearrangement uses TRBV5-6 and TRBJ2-5; D possibly corresponds to TRBD1 (6 bases). CDR3 length equals 13 residues. Germline V gene sequence: CDR1 SGHDT, CDR2 YYEEEE. Trimming stripped 0 bases from V and 5 bases from J, with 8 bases between. The CDR3 here is CASSLDRVETQYF. In DNA form, the CDR3 reads TGTGCCAGCAGCTTGGACAGGGTCGAGACCCAGTACTTC.

The rearrangement joins TRBV10-3 to TRBJ2-7; D may correspond to TRBD1 or TRBD2 (5 bases each). CDR3 length equals 14 residues. CDR1 ENHRY and CDR2 SYGVKD come from the germline V gene. Trimming took off 6 bases at V and 2 bases at J, with 14 bases between the two ends. In DNA, the CDR3 is TGTGCCATCAGACCCGGGACGGAGACCTACGAGCAGTACTTC. Its protein product is CAIRPGTETYEQYF.

This chain uses TRBV6-5 with TRBJ2-1; 8 positions agree with TRBD2. The germline gives CDR1 MNHEY, CDR2 SVGAGI. CDR3 length: 14 residues. Unmatched junction bases numbered 5, after V lost 5 bases and J lost 5 bases. The CDR3 here is CASSTGLGNNEQFF. In DNA form, the CDR3 reads TGTGCCAGCAGTACGGGACTAGGGAACAATGAGCAGTTCTTC.